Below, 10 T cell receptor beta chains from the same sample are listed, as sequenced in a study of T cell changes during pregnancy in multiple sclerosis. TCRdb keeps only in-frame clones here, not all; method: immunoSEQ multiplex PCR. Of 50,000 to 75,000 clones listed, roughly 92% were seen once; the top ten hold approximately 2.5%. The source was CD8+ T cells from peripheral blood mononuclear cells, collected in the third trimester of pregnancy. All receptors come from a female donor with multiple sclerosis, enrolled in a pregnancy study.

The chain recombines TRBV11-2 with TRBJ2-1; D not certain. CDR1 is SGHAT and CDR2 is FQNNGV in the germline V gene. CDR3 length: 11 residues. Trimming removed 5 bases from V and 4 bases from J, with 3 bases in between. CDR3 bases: TGTGCCAGCAGCCAATACAATGAGCAGTTCTTC. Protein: CASSQYNEQFF.

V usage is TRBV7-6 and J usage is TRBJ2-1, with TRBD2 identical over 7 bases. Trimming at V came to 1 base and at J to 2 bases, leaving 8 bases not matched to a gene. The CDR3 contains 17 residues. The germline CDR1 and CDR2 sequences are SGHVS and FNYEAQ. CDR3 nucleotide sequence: TGTGCCAGCAGCTTAGTCTCTAGCGGACTTCCCTACAATGAGCAGTTCTTC. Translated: CASSLVSSGLPYNEQFF.

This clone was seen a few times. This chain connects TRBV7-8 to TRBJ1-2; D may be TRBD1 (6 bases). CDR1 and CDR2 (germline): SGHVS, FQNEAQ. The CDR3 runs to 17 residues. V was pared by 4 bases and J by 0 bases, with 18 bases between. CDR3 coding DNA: TGTGCCAGCAGCTCCTCGGGACACTACGCCCCTAACTATGGCTACACCTTC. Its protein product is CASSSSGHYAPNYGYTF. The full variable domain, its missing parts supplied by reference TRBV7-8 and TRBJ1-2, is GAGVSQSPRYKVAKRGQDVALRCDPISGHVSLFWYQQALGQGPEFLTYFQNEAQLDKSGLPSDRFFAERPEGSVSTLKIQRTQQEDSAVYLCASSSSGHYAPNYGYTFGSGTRLTVV.

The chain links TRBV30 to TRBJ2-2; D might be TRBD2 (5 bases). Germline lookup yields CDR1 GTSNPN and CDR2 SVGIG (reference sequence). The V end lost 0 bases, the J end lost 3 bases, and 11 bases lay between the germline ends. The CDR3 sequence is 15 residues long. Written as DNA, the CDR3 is TGTGCCTGGAGTGTACTAGGGAGCGACACCGGGGAGCTGTTTTTT. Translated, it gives CAWSVLGSDTGELFF.

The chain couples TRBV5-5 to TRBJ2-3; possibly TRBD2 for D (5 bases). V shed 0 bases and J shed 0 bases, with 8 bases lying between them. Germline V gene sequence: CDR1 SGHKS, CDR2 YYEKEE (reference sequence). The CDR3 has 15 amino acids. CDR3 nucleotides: TGTGCCAGCAGCTTGGGGTCGGGAAGCACAGATACGCAGTATTTT. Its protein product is CASSLGSGSTDTQYF. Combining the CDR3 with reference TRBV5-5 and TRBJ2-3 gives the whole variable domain DAGVTQSPTHLIKTRGQQVTLRCSPISGHKSVSWYQQVLGQGPQFIFQYYEKEERGRGNFPDRFSARQFPNYSSELNVNALLLGDSALYLCASSLGSGSTDTQYFGPGTRLTVL.

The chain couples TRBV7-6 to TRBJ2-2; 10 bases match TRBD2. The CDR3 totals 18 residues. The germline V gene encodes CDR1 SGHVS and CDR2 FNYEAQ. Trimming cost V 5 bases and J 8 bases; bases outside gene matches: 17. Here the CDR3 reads CASSPGSGLAGVSGELFF. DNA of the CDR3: TGTGCCAGCAGCCCCGGAAGTGGGCTAGCGGGAGTTAGTGGGGAGCTGTTTTTT.

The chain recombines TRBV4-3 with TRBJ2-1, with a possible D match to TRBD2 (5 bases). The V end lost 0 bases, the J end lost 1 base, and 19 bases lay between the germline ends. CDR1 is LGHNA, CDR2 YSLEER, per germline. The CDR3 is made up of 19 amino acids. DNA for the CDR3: TGCGCCAGCAGCCAAGATAATTTAGGACTCGCGATGTCCTACAATGAGCAGTTCTTC. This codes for CASSQDNLGLAMSYNEQFF.

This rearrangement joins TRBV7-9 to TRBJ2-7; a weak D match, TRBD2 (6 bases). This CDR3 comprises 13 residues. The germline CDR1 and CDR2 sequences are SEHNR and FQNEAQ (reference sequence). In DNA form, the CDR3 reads TGTGCGGGACGGCGGGGAAGCTCCTACGAGCAGTACTTC. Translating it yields CAGRRGSSYEQYF.

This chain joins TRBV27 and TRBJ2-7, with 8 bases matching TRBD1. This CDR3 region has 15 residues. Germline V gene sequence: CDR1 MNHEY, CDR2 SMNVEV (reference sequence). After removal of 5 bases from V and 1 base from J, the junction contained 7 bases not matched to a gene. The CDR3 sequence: CASSGTGKGSYEQYF. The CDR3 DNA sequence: TGTGCCAGCAGTGGGACAGGAAAAGGGTCCTACGAGCAGTACTTC.

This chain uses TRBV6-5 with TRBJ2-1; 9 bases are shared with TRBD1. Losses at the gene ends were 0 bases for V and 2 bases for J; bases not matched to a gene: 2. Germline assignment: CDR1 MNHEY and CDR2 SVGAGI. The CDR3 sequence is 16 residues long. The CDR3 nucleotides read TGTGCCAGCAGTTACTCTTGGGACAGGGCCTACAATGAGCAGTTCTTC. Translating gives CASSYSWDRAYNEQFF.